The 4 T cell receptor beta chains presented below share a single source sample, sequenced in a study of siplizumab effects on memory and regulatory T cells. TCRdb's table, derived via immunoSEQ multiplex PCR, lists solely in-frame clones and lacks some. The table records about 100,000 clones, over 90% of them present only once. The sample was non-Treg CD4+ T cells sorted from blood. The receptors derive from a human donor in good health.

V gene TRBV18 combines with J gene TRBJ1-2; D is ambiguous. CDR1 and CDR2 from the germline V gene are KGHSH and LQKENI. The CDR3 consists of 14 residues. Deletions cut 3 bases from V and 6 bases from J, with 14 bases between. The CDR3 region has the DNA TGTGCCAGCTCACCGGGCCACATGGAGGATGGCTACACCTTC. Protein product: CASSPGHMEDGYTF.

In DNA, the CDR3 is TGCAGCGTTGGCCTAACAGGGGACACCGGGGAGCTGTTTTTT. Encoded protein: CSVGLTGDTGELFF. This chain links TRBV29-1 with TRBJ2-2; 7 bases line up with TRBD1. In germline, CDR1 is SQVTM, CDR2 ANQGSEA. The CDR3 spans 14 residues. With 4 bases clipped from V and 3 bases from J, the junction kept 5 bases outside the gene matches.

The rearrangement joins TRBV4-1 to TRBJ1-4, with D hard to call. The CDR3 has 14 amino acids. Germline CDR1 MGHRA, CDR2 YSYEKL. V shed 0 bases and J shed 7 bases, with 9 bases lying between them. The CDR3: CASSQDVRFEKLFF. The CDR3 bases are TGCGCCAGCAGCCAAGATGTAAGGTTTGAAAAACTGTTTTTT.

The rearrangement uses TRBV2 and TRBJ2-1, with a weak D call TRBD1 (6 bases). With 6 bases removed from V and 10 bases from J, the gap between germline ends came to 10 bases. Germline V gene data show CDR1 as SNHLY and CDR2 as FYNNEI. This CDR3 contains 11 residues. CDR3 in DNA: TGTGCCAGCAGCTACAGGGTGGAGCAGTTCTTC. The encoded protein is CASSYRVEQFF.